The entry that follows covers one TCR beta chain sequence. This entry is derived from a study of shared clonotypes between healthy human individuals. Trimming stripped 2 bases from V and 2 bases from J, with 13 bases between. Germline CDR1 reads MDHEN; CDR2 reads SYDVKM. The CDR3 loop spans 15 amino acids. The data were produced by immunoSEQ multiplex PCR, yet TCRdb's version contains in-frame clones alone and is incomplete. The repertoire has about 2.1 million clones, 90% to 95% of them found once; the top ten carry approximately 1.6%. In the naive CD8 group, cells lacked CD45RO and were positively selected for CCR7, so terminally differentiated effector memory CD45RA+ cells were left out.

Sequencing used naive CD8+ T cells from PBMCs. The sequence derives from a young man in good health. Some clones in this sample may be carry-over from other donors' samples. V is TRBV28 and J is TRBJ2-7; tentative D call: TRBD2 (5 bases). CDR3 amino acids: CASSLSGGSTYEQYF. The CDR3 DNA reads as TGTGCCAGCAGTTTAAGCGGCGGTTCCACCTACGAGCAGTACTTC. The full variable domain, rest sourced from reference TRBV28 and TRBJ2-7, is DVKVTQSSRYLVKRTGEKVFLECVQDMDHENMFWYRQDPGLGLRLIYFSYDVKMKEKGDIPEGYSVSREKKERFSLILESASTNQTSMYLCASSLSGGSTYEQYFGPGTRLTVT.